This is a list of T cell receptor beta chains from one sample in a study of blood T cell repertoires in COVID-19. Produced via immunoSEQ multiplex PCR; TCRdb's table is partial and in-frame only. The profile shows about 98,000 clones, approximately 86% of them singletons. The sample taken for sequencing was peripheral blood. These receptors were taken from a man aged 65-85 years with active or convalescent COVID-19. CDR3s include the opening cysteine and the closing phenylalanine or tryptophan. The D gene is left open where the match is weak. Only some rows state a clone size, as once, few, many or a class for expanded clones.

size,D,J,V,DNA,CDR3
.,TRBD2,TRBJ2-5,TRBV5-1,TGCGCCAGCAGCCTAGGGACTAGCGGGGAGACCCAGTACTTC,CASSLGTSGETQYF
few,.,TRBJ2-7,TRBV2,TGTGCCAGCAGTGAAGCATATAGGGGTTCCTACGAGCAGTACTTC,CASSEAYRGSYEQYF
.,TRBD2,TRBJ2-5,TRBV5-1,TGCGCCAGCAGCCTTCAACTAGCGGGGGGGCAAGAGACCCAGTACTTC,CASSLQLAGGQETQYF
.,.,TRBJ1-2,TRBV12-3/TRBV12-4,TGTGCCAGCAGTTTATCCCCCGGGGGCTACACCTTC,CASSLSPGGYTF
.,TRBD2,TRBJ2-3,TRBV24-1,TGTGCCACCAGTGATTCCAATCCGGGACTAGCGGGGGTCGATACGCAGTATTTT,CATSDSNPGLAGVDTQYF
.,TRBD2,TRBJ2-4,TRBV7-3,TGTGCCAGCAGCCCCGGGGTAGCGGGGGGGACCAAAAACATTCAGTACTTC,CASSPGVAGGTKNIQYF
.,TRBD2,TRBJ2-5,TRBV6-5,TGTGCCAGCGGGAGGGGGACTAGCGGCCAAGAGACCCAGTACTTC,CASGRGTSGQETQYF
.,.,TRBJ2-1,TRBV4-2,TGTGCCAGCAGCCGAGGGGCCTCCCAGGGGGAGCAGTTCTTC,CASSRGASQGEQFF
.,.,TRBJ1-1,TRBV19,TGTGCCAGTAGACAGGCGAACACTGAAGCTTTCTTT,CASRQANTEAFF
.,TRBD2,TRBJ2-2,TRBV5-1,TGCGCCAGCAGCTTGACTAGCGGGGACGCTACGAACACCGGGGAGCTGTTTTTT,CASSLTSGDATNTGELFF
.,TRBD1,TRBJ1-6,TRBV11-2,TGTGCCAGCAGCTTAGACAGGGGGCCTGTTTCACCCCTCCACTTT,CASSLDRGPVSPLHF
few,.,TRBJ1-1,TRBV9,TGTGCCAGCAGCGTAGAATCTGGAGGGTTCCCTGAAGCTTTCTTT,CASSVESGGFPEAFF
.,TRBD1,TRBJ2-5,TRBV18,TGTGCCAGCTCCCTGGGACAGGGCCAAGAGACCCAGTACTTC,CASSLGQGQETQYF
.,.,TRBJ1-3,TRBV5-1,TGCGCCAGCAGCTCTAATCCTATCTCTGGAAACACCATATATTTT,CASSSNPISGNTIYF
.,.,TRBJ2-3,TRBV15,TGTGCCACCAGCAGAGATCCCGGGACAGATACGCAGTATTTT,CATSRDPGTDTQYF
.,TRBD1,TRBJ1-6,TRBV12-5,TGTGCTAGTGGCCCCGGGACAGGGAATTCACCCCTCCACTTT,CASGPGTGNSPLHF
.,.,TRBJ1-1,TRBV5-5,TGTGCCAGCAGCTTGGTGGGGGCTGCTGAAGCTTTCTTT,CASSLVGAAEAFF
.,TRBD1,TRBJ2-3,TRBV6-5,TGTGCCAGCTCGACAGGGGCAGGGGATACGCAGTATTTT,CASSTGAGDTQYF
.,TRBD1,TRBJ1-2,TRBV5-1,TGCGCCAGCAGCCTGGGAGGGACAGCCGCTAACTATGGCTACACCTTC,CASSLGGTAANYGYTF
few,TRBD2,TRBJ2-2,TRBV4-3,TGCGCCAGCAGCCAAGATAGCCTAGCGGGGGGGAACACCGGGGAGCTGTTTTTT,CASSQDSLAGGNTGELFF